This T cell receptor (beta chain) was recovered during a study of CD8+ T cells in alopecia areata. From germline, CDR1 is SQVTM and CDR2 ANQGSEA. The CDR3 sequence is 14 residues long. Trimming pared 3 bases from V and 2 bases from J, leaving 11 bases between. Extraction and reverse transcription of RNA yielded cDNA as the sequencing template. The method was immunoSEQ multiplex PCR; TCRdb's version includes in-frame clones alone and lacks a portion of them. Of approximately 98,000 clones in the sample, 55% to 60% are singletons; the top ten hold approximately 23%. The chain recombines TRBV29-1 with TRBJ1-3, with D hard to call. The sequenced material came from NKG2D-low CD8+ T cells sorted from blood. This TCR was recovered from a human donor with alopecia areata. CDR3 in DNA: TGCAGCGTTGAGAGGGTATGGGCTGGAAACACCATATATTTT. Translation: CSVERVWAGNTIYF.